A selection of T cell receptor beta chains follows, all from one sample in a study of cytomegalovirus exposure and HLA in healthy donors. Repertoires were generated with immunoSEQ multiplex PCR, while TCRdb's copy carries only in-frame clones and drops some. Of 150,000 to 200,000 clones in the sample, about three quarters were seen once. Source material: PBMCs. All receptors derive from a woman between 40 and 50 years old in good health and CMV-seropositive. Each CDR3 is given without its conserved first and last residue. A D gene is named only where the DNA matches it firmly. Not all rows give a size; the values are once, few, many and, for expanded clones, a class.

>TRBV19|TRBJ2-1|.|.
ASRDSDRNPDEQF
>TRBV9|TRBJ2-5|.|.
ASSPSEETQY
>TRBV18|TRBJ1-5|.|.
ASSLQGSENQPQH
>TRBV6-5|.|.|TRBD2
ASSSGTSGGTHEQY
>TRBV5-1|TRBJ1-1|few|.
ASRDGVSTEAF
>TRBV19|TRBJ2-1|.|.
ASSIWDSLRGHEQF
>TRBV5-4|TRBJ2-1|.|.
ASSLTGTGANEQF
>TRBV4-1|TRBJ1-4|.|TRBD1
ASSQEGQPNEKLF
>TRBV15|TRBJ1-1|.|TRBD1
ATKSVQGARNTEAF
>TRBV6-5|TRBJ1-1|.|.
ASSLTVNTEAF
>TRBV5-1|TRBJ2-2|.|.
ASSLGAGETGELF
>TRBV7-9|TRBJ2-3|.|TRBD2
ASSLTAGGLADTQY
>TRBV2|TRBJ1-4|.|TRBD1
ASKGGQGGEKLF
>TRBV6-5|TRBJ1-2|.|TRBD1
ASSYSQGDYGYT
>TRBV6-1|TRBJ2-1|.|.
ASSESGVGGAGYNEQF
>TRBV29-1|TRBJ2-1|.|TRBD1
SGGQGVYNEQF
>TRBV21-1|TRBJ1-1|few|.
ASSKRGGQGDTEAF
>TRBV28|TRBJ2-2|few|TRBD2
ASRFSGGARELF
>TRBV18|TRBJ2-5|.|.
ASSPGQIQETQY
>TRBV18|TRBJ1-6|.|TRBD1
ASSPGQSSYNSPLH
>TRBV19|TRBJ2-6|.|TRBD2
ASSTGGTGANVLT
>TRBV7-2|TRBJ2-2|.|TRBD2
ASSLNGLALGNTGELF